This T cell receptor beta chain was identified in a study of T cells after yellow fever vaccination. TCRdb reprocessed the 5' RACE reads with MiXCR, giving one entry per CDR3 protein. The sample comprises a few hundred thousand distinct CDR3 sequences, approximately 3.8% of which are singletons, and about a quarter rests with the top ten. Germline lookup yields CDR1 SQVTM and CDR2 ANQGSEA. The CDR3 loop spans 15 amino acids. Whole-study results and caveats: When the response was secondary, it was weaker but reached its peak faster, day 5 versus 15.

This clonotype was seen more than once but under ten times. Its antigen remains unidentified. A read error may produce the germline difference seen at one junction end. This material consisted of PBMCs, taken on the day of the yellow fever booster vaccination. The gene calls are TRBV29-1 and TRBJ2-5, with TRBD2 identical over 8 bases. This TCR was recovered from a man between 18 and 35 years old who received the YFV17D yellow fever vaccine. In nucleotides, the CDR3 is TGCAGCGTTGATCGGAATAGCGGGATTCAAGGGACCCAGTACTTC. It codes for CSVDRNSGIQGTQYF.